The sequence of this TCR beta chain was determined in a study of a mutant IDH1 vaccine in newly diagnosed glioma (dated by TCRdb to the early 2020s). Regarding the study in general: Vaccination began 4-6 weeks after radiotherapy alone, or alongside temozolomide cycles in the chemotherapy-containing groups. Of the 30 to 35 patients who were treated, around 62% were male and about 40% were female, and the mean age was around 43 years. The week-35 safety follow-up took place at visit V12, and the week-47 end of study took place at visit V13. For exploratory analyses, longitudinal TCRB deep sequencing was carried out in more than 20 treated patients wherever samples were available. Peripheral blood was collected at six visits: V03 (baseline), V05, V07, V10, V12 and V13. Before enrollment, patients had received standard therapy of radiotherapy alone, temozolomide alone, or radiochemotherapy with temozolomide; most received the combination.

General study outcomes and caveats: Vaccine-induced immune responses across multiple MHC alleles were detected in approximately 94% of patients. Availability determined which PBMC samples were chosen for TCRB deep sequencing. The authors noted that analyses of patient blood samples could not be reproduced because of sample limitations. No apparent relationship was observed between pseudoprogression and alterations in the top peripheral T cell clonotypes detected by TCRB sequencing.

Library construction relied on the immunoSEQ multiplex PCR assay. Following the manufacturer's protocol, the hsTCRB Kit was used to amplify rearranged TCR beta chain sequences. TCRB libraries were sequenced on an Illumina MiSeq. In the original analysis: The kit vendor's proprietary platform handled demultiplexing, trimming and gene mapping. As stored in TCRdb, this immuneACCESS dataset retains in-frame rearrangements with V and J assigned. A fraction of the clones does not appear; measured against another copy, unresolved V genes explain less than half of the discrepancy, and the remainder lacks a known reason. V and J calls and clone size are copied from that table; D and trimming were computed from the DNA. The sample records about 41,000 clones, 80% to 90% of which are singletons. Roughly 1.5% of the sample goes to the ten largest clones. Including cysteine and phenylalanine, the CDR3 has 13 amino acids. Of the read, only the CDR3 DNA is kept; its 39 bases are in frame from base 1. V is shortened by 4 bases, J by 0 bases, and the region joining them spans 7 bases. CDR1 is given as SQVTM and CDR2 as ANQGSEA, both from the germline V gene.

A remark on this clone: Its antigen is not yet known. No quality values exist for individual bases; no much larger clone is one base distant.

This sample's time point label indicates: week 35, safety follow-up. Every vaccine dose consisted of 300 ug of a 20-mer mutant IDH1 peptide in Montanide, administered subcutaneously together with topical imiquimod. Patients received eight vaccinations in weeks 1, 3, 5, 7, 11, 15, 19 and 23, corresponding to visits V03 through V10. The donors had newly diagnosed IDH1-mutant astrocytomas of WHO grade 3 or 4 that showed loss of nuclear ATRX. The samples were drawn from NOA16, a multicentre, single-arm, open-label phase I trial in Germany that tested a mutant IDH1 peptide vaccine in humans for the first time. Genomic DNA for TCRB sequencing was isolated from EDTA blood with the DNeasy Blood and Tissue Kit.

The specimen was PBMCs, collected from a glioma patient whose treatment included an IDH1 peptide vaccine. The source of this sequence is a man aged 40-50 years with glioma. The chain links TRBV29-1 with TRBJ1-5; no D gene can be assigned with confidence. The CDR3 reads CSVALDSNQPQHF. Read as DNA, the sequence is TGCAGCGTTGCCCTTGATAGCAATCAGCCCCAGCATTTT.